These 20 T cell receptor beta chains were sequenced from one sample in a study of T cells after posttransplantation cyclophosphamide. TCRdb keeps only in-frame clones here, not all; method: immunoSEQ multiplex PCR. The sample has tens of thousands of clones; roughly 86% are singletons. The sample consisted of PBMCs. Receptor source: a man aged 25 to 40 with a blood cancer, CMV-positive, and with a related stem cell donor.

The chain employs TRBV5-4 and TRBJ2-1, with 7 bases lining up with TRBD2. The germline V gene encodes CDR1 SGHNT and CDR2 YYREEE (reference sequence). The V and J ends lost 5 bases and 6 bases, in that order; junction bases with no gene match: 11. The CDR3 consists of 15 residues. CDR3 sequence: CASSHRGGSTNEQFF. CDR3 coding DNA: TGTGCCAGCAGTCACCGGGGAGGGTCCACCAATGAGCAGTTCTTC.

This CDR3 reads CASRPEGNTGELFF. CDR3 bases: TGCGCCAGCCGCCCTGAGGGGAACACCGGGGAGCTGTTTTTT. The J gene is TRBJ2-2, the V gene TRBV5-1, with D possibly being TRBD2 (5 bases). The V end lost 7 bases, the J end lost 1 base, and 11 bases lay between the germline ends. Germline V gene sequence: CDR1 SGHRS, CDR2 YFSETQ. This CDR3 contains 14 residues.

The V call is TRBV5-1, the J call TRBJ2-7; 7 bases match TRBD1. The germline CDR1 and CDR2 sequences are SGHRS and YFSETQ. The CDR3 length is 15 residues. V lost 4 bases and J lost 1; bases outside the gene matches: 8. For the CDR3, the DNA is TGCGCCAGCAGCGCAACCGGGACAGAATCCTACGAGCAGTACTTC. Translated, it gives CASSATGTESYEQYF.

The chain has TRBV7-9 and TRBJ1-1, with D possibly TRBD1 on 6 matching bases. The CDR3 consists of 15 residues. V shed 0 bases and J shed 0 bases, with 8 bases lying between them. The germline gives CDR1 SEHNR, CDR2 FQNEAQ (reference sequence). The CDR3 region is CASSLAGDMNTEAFF. In DNA, the CDR3 is TGTGCCAGCAGCTTAGCGGGGGACATGAACACTGAAGCTTTCTTT.

The chain recombines TRBV18 with TRBJ2-7; 14 bases are a match to TRBD2. The J segment lost 5 bases and the V segment lost 3 bases, leaving 3 bases of the junction unmatched. Germline V lookup: CDR1 KGHSH, CDR2 LQKENI. This CDR3 comprises 15 residues. Written as DNA, the CDR3 is TGTGCCAGCTCACCGCCGGGACTAGCGGGGGACGAGCAGTACTTC. It translates to CASSPPGLAGDEQYF.

The chain carries TRBV7-7 and TRBJ2-5; 7 bases fit TRBD2. The length of the CDR3 is 15 residues. Germline V gene lookup returns CDR1 SSHAT and CDR2 FNYEAQ (reference sequence). The ends lost 5 bases at V and 5 bases at J; junction bases unmatched: 11. This chain's CDR3 is CASSPGGSSGETQYF. CDR3 coding DNA: TGTGCCAGCAGCCCCGGCGGGAGCTCGGGGGAGACCCAGTACTTC.

The genes are TRBV9 and TRBJ2-5; perhaps TRBD2 as D (7 bases). This CDR3 has 16 amino acids. CDR1 and CDR2 (germline): SGDLS, YYNGEE. Trimming left V 0 bases short and J 7 bases short, with 19 bases between. The CDR3 loop reads CASSVASGGLGVTQYF. For the CDR3, the DNA is TGTGCCAGCAGCGTAGCTTCCGGGGGGCTTGGGGTGACCCAGTACTTC.

The V call is TRBV6-5, the J call TRBJ2-3; TRBD2 might be the D (5 bases). CDR3 length: 14 residues. Looked up from germline, CDR1 is MNHEY and CDR2 is SVGAGI. Deletions cut 6 bases from V and 4 bases from J, with 14 bases between. The CDR3 here is CASRTGEGSDTQYF. Written as DNA, the CDR3 is TGTGCCAGCAGGACCGGCGAGGGATCAGATACGCAGTATTTT.

The chain recombines TRBV11-3 with TRBJ2-2; D not resolved. V lost 5 bases, J lost 6 bases, and 10 bases lay in between. Germline V CDR1 and CDR2: SGHNT, YENEEA. The CDR3 covers 13 residues. In DNA, the CDR3 is TGTGCCAGCAGCACTGACTCAGCCGGGGAGCTGTTTTTT. This gives the protein CASSTDSAGELFF.

This chain joins TRBV30 and TRBJ1-6; 7 bases are a match to TRBD1. Germline loops: CDR1 GTSNPN, CDR2 SVGIG (reference sequence). This CDR3 spans 15 amino acids. Trimming at V came to 4 bases and at J to 7 bases, leaving 10 bases not matched to a gene. The CDR3 here is CAWTIPAGGNSPLHF. Here the CDR3 DNA reads TGTGCCTGGACCATCCCGGCAGGGGGGAATTCACCCCTCCACTTT.

This chain joins TRBV7-9 and TRBJ1-4, with D uncertain. The ends were cut back, 3 bases at V and 5 bases at J, with 13 bases in the middle. Germline CDR1 and CDR2: SEHNR and FQNEAQ (reference sequence). The CDR3 runs 15 residues. The CDR3 sequence is CASSFTLLGNEKLFF. Here the CDR3 DNA reads TGTGCCAGCAGCTTTACACTACTAGGAAATGAAAAACTGTTTTTT.

The rearrangement uses TRBV5-4 and TRBJ1-6; no clear D gene. Germline loops: CDR1 SGHNT, CDR2 YYREEE (reference sequence). The ends were cut back, 1 base at V and 7 bases at J, with 9 bases in the middle. This CDR3 is 14 amino acids long. In DNA, the CDR3 is TGTGCCAGCAGCTTGAACGGGTGGAATTCACCCCTCCACTTT. Translated, it gives CASSLNGWNSPLHF. Full variable domain (rest looked up from reference TRBV5-4 and TRBJ1-6): ETGVTQSPTHLIKTRGQQVTLRCSSQSGHNTVSWYQQALGQGPQFIFQYYREEENGRGNFPPRFSGLQFPNYSSELNVNALELDDSALYLCASSLNGWNSPLHFGNGTRLTVT.

This chain joins TRBV7-2 and TRBJ2-6, with TRBD1 as a possible D gene (6 bases). V lost 1 base and J lost 1, with 14 bases in between. CDR3 length: 18 amino acids. Per the germline V gene, CDR1 is SGHTA and CDR2 is FQGNSA. CDR3 nucleotide sequence: TGTGCCAGCAGCTTAGATTGGGGGCTGTCTTCTGGGGCCAACGTCCTGACTTTC. It encodes CASSLDWGLSSGANVLTF.

The chain is built from TRBV6-1 and TRBJ1-2; the match to TRBD1 covers 9 bases. With V trimmed by 4 bases and J by 4 bases, 4 bases remained unmatched. The CDR3 is 14 residues long. CDR1 is MNHNS and CDR2 is SASEGT in the germline V gene. The CDR3 nucleotides read TGTGCCAGCAGTGGGGGACAGGGATCCTATGGCTACACCTTC. Protein sequence: CASSGGQGSYGYTF.

The J gene is TRBJ2-7, the V gene TRBV6-1; 9 bases match TRBD1. Germline V gives CDR1 MNHNS, CDR2 SASEGT. The CDR3 loop spans 14 amino acids. Losses at the gene ends were 6 bases for V and 3 bases for J; bases not matched to a gene: 6. In DNA, the CDR3 is TGTGCCAGCAGACAACCGGGACAGGGCTACGAGCAGTACTTC. This translates into CASRQPGQGYEQYF.

This clone has a handful of counts. The chain couples TRBV12-5 to TRBJ2-2; 8 bases agree with TRBD1. Germline V lookup: CDR1 LGHNT, CDR2 FRNRAP. The trim removed 5 bases at V and 4 bases at J, leaving 9 bases unmatched. The CDR3 is 16 amino acids. The CDR3 DNA sequence: TGTGCTAGTGGTACCACGACAGGGGAAGGCACCGGGGAGCTGTTTTTT. As protein: CASGTTTGEGTGELFF.

The V and J genes are TRBV6-1 and TRBJ2-3; 14 bases match TRBD2. V shed 1 base, J shed 4 bases, and the junction held 4 bases outside the gene matches. This CDR3 spans 17 amino acids. Germline V gene data show CDR1 as MNHNS and CDR2 as SASEGT. In DNA form, the CDR3 reads TGTGCCAGCAGTGAAGTGGGGACTAGCGGGAGCGCAGATACGCAGTATTTT. It yields the protein CASSEVGTSGSADTQYF.

V usage is TRBV2 and J usage is TRBJ2-7; D uncertain. The germline V and J ends were trimmed by 8 bases and 11 bases, with 16 bases remaining between them. This CDR3 has 11 amino acids. CDR1 and CDR2 from the germline V gene are SNHLY and FYNNEI. In DNA form, the CDR3 reads TGTGCCAGCCGACGTGGGCAGCTTAAGTACTTC. Protein: CASRRGQLKYF.

Only one count was recorded for this clone. V and J are TRBV7-3 and TRBJ2-7; 9 nucleotides match TRBD1. This CDR3 spans 15 amino acids. The germline gives CDR1 SGHTA, CDR2 FQGTGA. Germline trimming cut 2 bases from V and 3 bases from J; bases unmatched to any gene: 5. CDR3 in DNA: TGTGCCAGCAGCTTAGGGGGACAGGGCATCTACGAGCAGTACTTC. It codes for CASSLGGQGIYEQYF.

This rearrangement joins TRBV19 to TRBJ2-5, with TRBD1 matching 8 bases. V gave up 4 bases and J gave up 4 bases; unmatched junction bases: 8. The germline CDR1 and CDR2 sequences are LNHDA and SQIVND (reference sequence). This CDR3 spans 15 amino acids. The chain's CDR3 is CASSTPQGARETQYF. The CDR3 DNA reads TGTGCCAGTAGTACTCCCCAGGGGGCCCGAGAGACCCAGTACTTC.